This passage covers 30 T cell receptor beta chains from one sample sequenced in a study of T cell clonality in common variable immunodeficiency. Findings and caveats of the study: In common variable immunodeficiency, TCR beta chains reportedly carried fewer deletions and N-nucleotide insertions.

These receptors are not linked to any known antigen. Clones were sequenced by immunoSEQ multiplex PCR, and TCRdb holds only the in-frame ones, with some missing. The specimen has over 30,000 clones, none found just once. What was sequenced was peripheral blood mononuclear cells. The receptors here all came from a human donor with common variable immunodeficiency.

This clone was recorded many times. The read gets to within 3 residues of the CDR3 end, and the germline J gene fills in the rest. The chain is built from TRBV29-1 and TRBJ2-7; 11 nucleotides match TRBD1. Germline V CDR1 and CDR2: SQVTM, ANQGSEA. There are 13 residues in the CDR3. V gave up 6 bases and J gave up 5 bases; unmatched junction bases: 6. The sequenced CDR3 bases are TGCAGCGTCCGGGACAGGGGGGTCCACGAG. As protein: CSVRDRGVHE. In full, the CDR3 reads CSVRDRGVHEQYF.

A note on this clone: The CDR3 goes on 3 residues after the read ends, and that part is filled in from the germline J gene. The J gene is TRBJ1-5, the V gene TRBV18; D gene ambiguous. The germline CDR1 and CDR2 sequences are KGHSH and LQKENI. The length of the CDR3 is 16 residues. The V and J ends lost 2 bases and 0 bases respectively, with 11 bases between them. The CDR3 sequence: CASSPTTPASNQPQHF. Incomplete CDR3 DNA: TGTGCCAGCTCACCAACGACACCTGCTAGCAATCAGCCC.

This clone is labeled medium-sized. The CDR3 extends 3 residues past the end of the read, so its final part is completed from the germline J gene. The chain links TRBV9 to TRBJ1-2; D not resolved. V lost 3 bases and J 2 bases, leaving 14 bases between the germline ends. The CDR3 sequence is 15 residues long. CDR1 is SGDLS, CDR2 YYNGEE, per germline. CDR3 bases read: TGTGCCAGCAGCGCTGAACCCGACGGGAACTATGGC. It translates to CASSAEPDGNYG. The entire CDR3 reads CASSAEPDGNYGYTF.

This clone was recorded at least ten times. The read ends 3 residues early relative to the CDR3; the germline J gene fills the gap. This chain links TRBV12-3 or TRBV12-4 with TRBJ2-2, with TRBD2 matching over 7 bases. V lost 4 bases and J lost 4; bases outside the gene matches: 6. The CDR3 sequence is 15 residues long. The CDR3: CASSYTSVGTGELFF. The DNA read from the CDR3 is TGTGCCAGCAGTTACACTAGCGTTGGCACCGGGGAG.

This clone was counted ten times or more. The observed sequence ends 3 residues before the CDR3 terminus, with the missing tail filled in from the germline J gene. This sequence joins TRBV5-5 and TRBJ2-6; possibly TRBD1 for D (6 bases). CDR3 length equals 15 residues. Germline CDR1 and CDR2: SGHKS and YYEKEE (reference sequence). The ends were cut back, 4 bases at V and 4 bases at J, with 12 bases in the middle. The CDR3 loop is CASSQTGYGANVLTF. The CDR3 DNA, read in part, is TGTGCCAGCAGCCAAACAGGGTACGGGGCCAACGTC.

This clone was observed a handful of times. Coverage ceases 3 residues before the CDR3 finishes, and the germline J gene fills in the end. The chain carries TRBV18 and TRBJ2-1, with TRBD2 as a possible D gene (7 bases). The CDR3 consists of 15 residues. Trimming cost V 6 bases and J 8 bases, with 20 bases left between them. The germline V gene encodes CDR1 KGHSH and CDR2 LQKENI. CDR3 bases read: TGTGCCAGCTCCCCCCCGGGGCGAGGGGGGGATGAG. This translates into CASSPPGRGGDE. In full, the CDR3 reads CASSPPGRGGDEQFF. Using reference TRBV18 and TRBJ2-1 for the parts outside the CDR3, the full variable domain is NAGVMQNPRHLVRRRGQEARLRCSPMKGHSHVYWYRQLPEEGLKFMVYLQKENIIDESGMPKERFSAEFPKEGPSILRIQQVVRGDSAAYFCASSPPGRGGDEQFFGPGTRLTVL.

This clone was detected a few times. The CDR3 end falls 3 residues outside the read, so it is completed with the germline J gene. This chain links TRBV7-3 with TRBJ2-2; no firm D call. Germline CDR1 reads SGHTA; CDR2 reads FQGTGA. V lost 3 bases and J lost 3, with 8 bases in between. The CDR3 length is 14 residues. This chain's CDR3 is CASSFDRDTGELFF. The DNA read from the CDR3 is TGTGCCAGCAGCTTTGATAGGGACACCGGGGAG.

Comment on this clone: The read gets to within 3 residues of the CDR3 end, and the germline J gene fills in the rest. This sequence joins TRBV7-8 and TRBJ1-1, with D possibly TRBD1 on 5 matching bases. The V and J ends lost 9 bases and 4 bases respectively, with 18 bases between them. This CDR3 has 14 amino acids. The germline CDR1 and CDR2 sequences are SGHVS and FQNEAQ. The CDR3 here is CASTLGAGGTEAFF. CDR3 DNA (partial): TGTGCCAGTACATTAGGGGCCGGGGGCACTGAA.

This clone was counted between two and nine times. The sequence runs out 3 residues before the end of the CDR3; the remainder is reconstructed from the germline J gene. V usage is TRBV23-1 and J usage is TRBJ2-7; 9 nucleotides line up with TRBD2. TRBV23-1 is annotated as an ORF whose role is uncertain. There are 16 residues in the CDR3. V was clipped by 0 bases and J by 0 bases; unmatched bases: 3. The CDR3 spells CASSQSPGLASYEQYF. The covered CDR3 bases are TGCGCCAGCAGTCAATCGCCGGGACTAGCCTCCTACGAG.

This clone turned up a few times. The CDR3 extends 3 residues past the end of the read, so its final part is completed from the germline J gene. The chain uses TRBV7-3 and TRBJ2-1; 7 nucleotides align to TRBD2. V shed 5 bases and J 4 bases; nucleotides not matched to a gene: 8. CDR3 length: 15 amino acids. Germline V gives CDR1 SGHTA, CDR2 FQGTGA. CDR3 bases read: TGTGCCAGCAGCGGAGGACTAGGATTTTACAATGAG. Protein: CASSGGLGFYNE. The whole CDR3 sequence reads CASSGGLGFYNEQFF.

This clone has a handful of counts. The read finishes 3 residues shy of the CDR3 end, and the germline J gene is used to complete it. The chain joins TRBV30 to TRBJ1-5; 9 bases map to TRBD1. J was trimmed by 9 bases and V by 3 bases; bases with no gene match: 9. The CDR3 has 14 residues. The germline V gene encodes CDR1 GTSNPN and CDR2 SVGIG (reference sequence). The CDR3 DNA, read in part, is TGTGCCTGGAGCTCCGGGACAGGGATTGGGCCC. As protein: CAWSSGTGIGP. The whole CDR3 is CAWSSGTGIGPQHF.

Regarding this clone: Coverage ceases 3 residues before the CDR3 finishes, and the germline J gene fills in the end. This chain uses TRBV11-2 with TRBJ1-1, with D tentatively TRBD1 (5 bases). There are 14 residues in the CDR3. Trimming cost V 6 bases and J 0 bases, with 11 bases left between them. The V gene's germline CDR1 is SGHAT and CDR2 FQNNGV. CDR3 sequence reads: CASRAGGVNTEAFF. The covered CDR3 bases are TGTGCCAGCAGGGCGGGGGGGGTGAACACTGAA.

About this clone: With the read ending 3 residues before the CDR3 end, the germline J gene is used to fill in that end. The chain joins TRBV7-9 to TRBJ2-5, with TRBD1 identical over 9 bases. The trim removed 5 bases at V and 5 bases at J, leaving 9 bases unmatched. The CDR3 is made up of 15 amino acids. CDR1 is SEHNR, CDR2 FQNEAQ, per germline (reference sequence). The CDR3 bases that were read are TGTGCCAGCAGCCGCAGGACAGGGGTCATGGAGACC. Encoded protein: CASSRRTGVMET. The full CDR3 reads CASSRRTGVMETQYF.

There are many counts of this clone. The sequenced fragment ends 3 residues before the CDR3 boundary, so the rest is inferred from the germline J gene. J is TRBJ2-1 and V is TRBV14; 7 nucleotides align to TRBD2. The CDR3 has 13 residues. V lost 4 bases and J lost 9; bases outside the gene matches: 6. The germline gives CDR1 SGHDN, CDR2 FVKESK. CDR3 protein: CASSPGLVTEQFF. The sequenced part of the CDR3 DNA is TGTGCCAGCAGCCCTGGACTAGTCACTGAG.

Many counts were recorded for this clone. The CDR3 loop is CSARDMTGIGAFF. Incomplete CDR3 DNA: TGCAGTGCTAGAGATATGACAGGGATCGGA. This chain connects TRBV20-1 to TRBJ1-1, with 7 bases lining up with TRBD1. Read coverage stops 3 residues before the CDR3 terminus; the germline J gene supplies the remainder. The germline CDR1 and CDR2 sequences are DFQATT and SNEGSKA (reference sequence). This CDR3 is 13 amino acids long.

Concerning this clone itself: Sequencing ends 3 residues short of the CDR3 end; the germline J gene provides the rest. V and J are TRBV29-1 and TRBJ1-3, with D possibly matching TRBD1 (5 bases). Germline assignment: CDR1 SQVTM and CDR2 ANQGSEA. The V end was cut by 5 bases, the J end by 3 bases, with 8 bases between. CDR3 size: 12 residues. The CDR3 sequence is CSVSRDGNTIYF. The CDR3 bases that were read are TGCAGCGTTTCCAGGGATGGAAACACC.

This clone was found a few times. Sequencing ends 3 residues short of the CDR3 end; the germline J gene provides the rest. The chain employs TRBV2 and TRBJ2-2; D possibly corresponds to TRBD1 (7 bases). The CDR3 covers 14 residues. V lost 6 bases to trimming and J lost 5 bases, with 13 bases between them. The germline CDR1 and CDR2 sequences are SNHLY and FYNNEI. The covered CDR3 bases are TGTGCCAGCAGGGAGGGGGCCGGAACCGGGGAG. Residues: CASREGAGTGE. From start to end, the CDR3 is CASREGAGTGELFF.

This clone was seen repeatedly, ten times or more. The CDR3 goes on 3 residues after the read ends, and that part is filled in from the germline J gene. The chain joins TRBV30 to TRBJ2-3, with 9 bases that match TRBD2. The CDR3 runs 14 residues. With V trimmed by 2 bases and J by 4 bases, 4 bases remained unmatched. Germline CDR1 reads GTSNPN; CDR2 reads SVGIG (reference sequence). Incomplete CDR3 DNA: TGTGCCTGGAGTTTAGCGGGAGTTTCAGATACG. As protein: CAWSLAGVSDT. The entire CDR3 reads CAWSLAGVSDTQYF.

A few counts support this clone. With the read ending 3 residues before the CDR3 end, the germline J gene is used to fill in that end. This chain links TRBV2 with TRBJ1-6, with 8 bases fitting TRBD1. V was clipped by 4 bases and J by 6 bases; unmatched bases: 11. The CDR3 has 17 amino acids. Germline CDR1 SNHLY, CDR2 FYNNEI. This CDR3 reads CASSGDRGFFGNSPLHF. Incomplete CDR3 DNA: TGTGCCAGCAGTGGTGACAGGGGTTTTTTCGGTAATTCACCC. Based on the CDR3 plus reference TRBV2 and TRBJ1-6, the full variable domain is EPEVTQTPSHQVTQMGQEVILRCVPISNHLYFYWYRQILGQKVEFLVSFYNNEISEKSEIFDDQFSVERPDGSNFTLKIRSTKLEDSAMYFCASSGDRGFFGNSPLHFGNGTRLTVT.

Remarks on this clone: The read ends 3 residues before the CDR3 terminus; that terminus is restored from the germline J gene. The gene calls are TRBV7-6 and TRBJ1-1; D possibly corresponds to TRBD1 (5 bases). The CDR3 spans 15 residues. Germline V lookup: CDR1 SGHVS, CDR2 FNYEAQ. The V end was cut by 5 bases, the J end by 4 bases, with 17 bases between. CDR3 bases read: TGTGCCAGCAGCCGGACGCCAGGGAAGGGCACTGAA. Translation gives CASSRTPGKGTE. The full CDR3 is CASSRTPGKGTEAFF.

This clone occurred a few times. Read coverage stops 3 residues before the CDR3 terminus; the germline J gene supplies the remainder. V gene TRBV7-8 combines with J gene TRBJ1-5, with TRBD1 matching 9 bases. The junction had 6 bases not matched to a gene; V was cut back by 1 base and J by 5 bases. Germline lookup yields CDR1 SGHVS and CDR2 FQNEAQ. There are 16 residues in the CDR3. CDR3 region: CASSLGGTGRDQPQHF. The DNA read from the CDR3 is TGTGCCAGCAGCTTAGGGGGGACAGGGCGGGATCAGCCC.

The CDR3 here is CASSPGQGEKLFF. The sequenced CDR3 bases are TGTGCCAGCAGCCCGGGACAGGGTGAAAAA. The rearrangement joins TRBV11-2 to TRBJ1-4, with 9 bases matching TRBD1. Read data end 3 residues before the CDR3 end; the end is taken from the germline J gene. From germline, CDR1 is SGHAT and CDR2 FQNNGV. The CDR3 has 13 amino acids. Trimming at V came to 5 bases and at J to 7 bases, leaving 2 bases not matched to a gene.

This clone was recorded at least ten times. The read gets to within 3 residues of the CDR3 end, and the germline J gene fills in the rest. The gene calls are TRBV19 and TRBJ2-2; 9 bases map to TRBD1. The CDR3 extends over 15 amino acids. CDR1 LNHDA and CDR2 SQIVND come from the germline V gene (reference sequence). V was pared by 4 bases and J by 5 bases, with 5 bases of the junction left unmatched. The CDR3 here is CASSTGQGRTGELFF. The part of the CDR3 DNA that was read is TGTGCCAGTAGTACCGGACAGGGGCGGACCGGGGAG.

This clone has ten or more counts. The read stops 3 residues short of the end of the CDR3; the missing end is completed from the germline J gene. V is TRBV20-1 and J is TRBJ2-7; perhaps TRBD2 as D (5 bases). Trimming took off 0 bases at V and 6 bases at J, with 15 bases between the two ends. CDR1 and CDR2 (germline): DFQATT, SNEGSKA (reference sequence). This CDR3 spans 14 amino acids. The CDR3 bases that were read are TGCAGTGCTAGAGAATCATTCCTACGGGGCGAG. Amino acids: CSARESFLRGE. The whole CDR3 sequence reads CSARESFLRGEQYF.

This clone has a handful of counts. The CDR3 region is CASSQLAGHNTGELFF. Incomplete CDR3 DNA: TGTGCCAGCTCACAACTAGCGGGACACAACACCGGGGAG. This chain joins TRBV18 and TRBJ2-2; 10 bases fit TRBD2. The CDR3 end lies 3 residues beyond the end of the read and is filled in from the germline J gene. The junction had 4 bases not matched to a gene; V was cut back by 4 bases and J by 2 bases. Germline V CDR1 and CDR2: KGHSH, LQKENI. The CDR3 sequence is 16 residues long.

This clone was counted a few times. Read sequence stops 3 residues before the CDR3 end, and the germline J gene provides the missing end. This chain joins TRBV7-9 and TRBJ2-5; no firm D call. The CDR3 is 14 amino acids. Trimming took 1 base from V and 1 from J, leaving 7 bases between them. The V gene's germline CDR1 is SEHNR and CDR2 FQNEAQ (reference sequence). CDR3 protein: CASSLGRRQETQYF. The sequenced CDR3 bases are TGTGCCAGCAGCTTAGGCAGGCGCCAAGAGACC.

This clone showed up just a few times. Read coverage stops 3 residues before the CDR3 terminus; the germline J gene supplies the remainder. V and J are TRBV2 and TRBJ2-7; D is unclear. This CDR3 region has 11 residues. V was pared by 7 bases and J by 1 base, with 5 bases between. CDR1 and CDR2 from the germline V gene are SNHLY and FYNNEI. This chain's CDR3 is CASTRSYEQYF. The covered CDR3 bases are TGTGCCAGCACGCGGTCCTACGAG.

Details on this clone: The read terminates 3 residues ahead of where the CDR3 ends, so the germline J gene completes it. The chain combines TRBV13 with TRBJ2-1; D possibly corresponds to TRBD2 (5 bases). Trimming pared 4 bases from V and 5 bases from J, leaving 18 bases between. The V gene's germline CDR1 is PRHDT and CDR2 FYEKMQ (reference sequence). CDR3 length: 16 amino acids. CDR3 bases read: TGTGCCAGCAGCTCCCCCCGGGGAGCGAAGAACAATGAG. Its translation is CASSSPRGAKNNE. The CDR3 as a whole reads CASSSPRGAKNNEQFF.

Many counts were recorded for this clone. CDR3 DNA (partial): TGTGCCAGCAGTTATCCCGGGAACACTGAA. It translates to CASSYPGNTE. The full CDR3 sequence reads CASSYPGNTEAFF. The genes are TRBV6-2 or TRBV6-3 and TRBJ1-1; D is undetermined. Read data end 3 residues before the CDR3 end; the end is taken from the germline J gene. V shed 3 bases and J shed 1 base, with 6 bases lying between them. CDR3 size: 13 residues. The germline V gene encodes CDR1 MNHEY and CDR2 SVGEGT.

Concerning this clone: The read ends 3 residues early relative to the CDR3; the germline J gene fills the gap. The genes are TRBV2 and TRBJ2-5, with 7 bases identical to TRBD1. Germline CDR1 is SNHLY and CDR2 is FYNNEI. This CDR3 spans 14 amino acids. The V segment lost 8 bases and the J segment 5 bases; nucleotides outside the gene matches: 11. Partial CDR3 DNA: TGTGCCAGCTTCCGGGACAGAGCCTCGGAGACC. Translating gives CASFRDRASET. The whole CDR3 sequence reads CASFRDRASETQYF.